This T cell receptor (beta chain) was recorded in a study of CD8 T cells in ankylosing spondylitis. For TCR beta, libraries came from quantitative 5'-RACE with molecular barcodes. TCRdb itself ran the 5' RACE reads through MiXCR, one entry per CDR3 protein. Of 30,000 to 35,000 distinct CDR3 sequences in the sample, 30% were seen once. Study results and limitations: The authors reported significant enrichment of disease-linked clones in matched ankylosing spondylitis synovial fluid. Made up of under 10 highly homologous variants, a TCR beta motif appeared characteristic of ankylosing spondylitis blood.

A word on this clonotype: The antigen remains unidentified.

The CDR3 consists of 14 residues. The junction had 2 bases not matched to a gene; V was cut back by 4 bases and J by 6 bases. Germline CDR1 reads SGHDN; CDR2 reads FVKESK. The gene calls are TRBV14 and TRBJ2-1; 11 bases are a match to TRBD2. The sample consisted of synovial fluid, either unsorted or a sorted T cell fraction (not recorded which). This clonotype was obtained from a male donor with ankylosing spondylitis. The CDR3 nucleotides are TGTGCCAGCAGCCTGGGGACTAGCGGCAATGAGCAGTTCTTC. Encoded protein: CASSLGTSGNEQFF.